The 14 T cell receptor beta chains below come from one sample, sequenced in a study of early T cells in non-severe SARS-CoV-2 infection. TCRdb re-called the 5' RACE reads with MiXCR, one entry per CDR3 protein. Of approximately 71,000 distinct CDR3 sequences in the sample, about 12% were seen once. Sequenced input: whole blood. The receptors shown here come from an adult who was a healthcare worker with PCR-confirmed SARS-CoV-2 infection or an uninfected control (not recorded which).

This clonotype was detected many times. The V and J genes are TRBV11-2 and TRBJ1-4; unclear D gene. Germline-derived CDR1 and CDR2 are SGHAT and FQNNGV. Trimming cost V 4 bases and J 7 bases, with 10 bases left between them. The length of the CDR3 is 13 residues. In DNA, the CDR3 is TGTGCCAGCAGCTCCGAAGGTCGTGAAAAACTGTTTTTT. This translates into CASSSEGREKLFF. Full variable domain (outside the CDR3, taken from reference TRBV11-2 and TRBJ1-4): EAGVAQSPRYKIIEKRQSVAFWCNPISGHATLYWYQQILGQGPKLLIQFQNNGVVDDSQLPKDRFSAERLKGVDSTLKIQPAKLEDSAVYLCASSSEGREKLFFGSGTQLSVL.

This clonotype was detected a few times. The chain has TRBV7-8 and TRBJ2-1, with TRBD1 matching over 7 bases. The CDR3 runs to 13 residues. With 7 bases clipped from V and 8 bases from J, the junction kept 8 bases outside the gene matches. CDR1 and CDR2 (germline): SGHVS, FQNEAQ. This chain's CDR3 is CASTKKQGYEQFF. For the CDR3, the DNA is TGTGCCAGCACCAAAAAACAGGGGTATGAGCAGTTCTTC. The complete variable domain, with remaining parts taken from reference TRBV7-8 and TRBJ2-1, reads GAGVSQSPRYKVAKRGQDVALRCDPISGHVSLFWYQQALGQGPEFLTYFQNEAQLDKSGLPSDRFFAERPEGSVSTLKIQRTQQEDSAVYLCASTKKQGYEQFFGPGTRLTVL.

This clonotype was picked up many times. The gene calls are TRBV2 and TRBJ2-5, with TRBD1 matching over 9 bases. Germline V lookup: CDR1 SNHLY, CDR2 FYNNEI. J gave up 2 bases and V 6 bases, and 4 bases lay outside the gene matches. This CDR3 has 14 amino acids. The DNA for the CDR3 is TGTGCCAGCAGCCGGGACAGGGTGCAAGAGACCCAGTACTTC. Its translation is CASSRDRVQETQYF.

This clonotype was observed at least ten times. The V call is TRBV3-1, the J call TRBJ1-1, with D uncertain. The CDR3 is 13 amino acids. Trimming shortened V by 2 bases and J by 1 base, and 5 bases separated the two germline ends. Germline assignment: CDR1 LGHDT and CDR2 YNNKEL (reference sequence). CDR3 in DNA: TGTGCCAGCAGCCAACAAGGGAACACTGAAGCTTTCTTT. This encodes CASSQQGNTEAFF.

The genes are TRBV7-9 and TRBJ1-1, with 7 bases lining up with TRBD1. V lost 10 bases to trimming and J lost 1 base; unmatched junction nucleotides: 3. The CDR3 contains 12 residues. Germline V gives CDR1 SEHNR, CDR2 FQNEAQ (reference sequence). The chain's CDR3 is CATRGENTEAFF. The CDR3 DNA reads TGTGCCACCAGGGGGGAGAACACTGAAGCTTTCTTT.

This clonotype was counted many times. The V gene is TRBV29-1, the J gene TRBJ2-5, with no clear D. From germline, CDR1 is SQVTM and CDR2 ANQGSEA. The ends were cut back, 4 bases at V and 5 bases at J, with 11 bases in the middle. The CDR3 has 12 residues. CDR3 nucleotides: TGCAGCGTTGTAGGAATTCGGGAGACCCAGTACTTC. Protein sequence: CSVVGIRETQYF.

This clonotype was seen repeatedly, ten times or more. The chain couples TRBV18 to TRBJ1-1; 7 bases are shared with TRBD1. The germline V gene encodes CDR1 KGHSH and CDR2 LQKENI. The CDR3 has 17 amino acids. V shed 3 bases and J 3 bases; nucleotides not matched to a gene: 13. The CDR3 nucleotides are TGTGCCAGCTCACCGAACCGACAGGGCAGAGTGGACACTGAAGCTTTCTTT. It specifies CASSPNRQGRVDTEAFF.

This clonotype was observed a few times. The genes are TRBV20-1 and TRBJ2-7; weak D call: TRBD1 (5 bases). Trimming took 1 base from V and 1 from J, leaving 5 bases between them. There are 12 residues in the CDR3. The germline V gene encodes CDR1 DFQATT and CDR2 SNEGSKA (reference sequence). The CDR3 DNA reads TGCAGTGCTAGAGGACAGTCCTACGAGCAGTACTTC. Translation gives CSARGQSYEQYF.

The rearrangement joins TRBV6-6 to TRBJ1-5; D call uncertain. The germline gives CDR1 MNHNY, CDR2 SVGAGI (reference sequence). This CDR3 is built from 14 residues. V was shortened by 5 bases and J by 3 bases, with 11 bases between the two germline ends. For the CDR3, the DNA is TGTGCCAGCAGTCCACCGACCTCCAATCAGCCCCAGCATTTT. It yields the protein CASSPPTSNQPQHF.

This clonotype showed up just a few times. J is TRBJ2-7 and V is TRBV20-1, with TRBD2 matching 12 bases. V gave up 0 bases and J gave up 6 bases; unmatched junction bases: 3. This CDR3 has 14 amino acids. Germline V gene sequence: CDR1 DFQATT, CDR2 SNEGSKA (reference sequence). The CDR3 protein is CSARELAGGREQYF. The CDR3 nucleotides read TGCAGTGCTAGAGAGCTAGCGGGAGGGCGCGAGCAGTACTTC.

This clonotype came up many times. Germline is not matched at one junction end, which may reflect a read error. The chain combines TRBV12-3 or TRBV12-4 with TRBJ1-2; 7 nucleotides agree with TRBD1. The CDR3 has 14 residues. The CDR3 protein is CASSLAGQNYGYTF. The CDR3 DNA follows: TGTGCCAGCAGCTTAGCGGGACAGAACTATGGCTACACCTTC.

This clonotype has at least ten counts. The chain is built from TRBV12-3 or TRBV12-4 and TRBJ2-3, with 13 bases that match TRBD2. This CDR3 contains 17 residues. V shed 5 bases, J shed 3 bases, and the junction held 8 bases outside the gene matches. The CDR3 spells CASSLRLAGGQTDTQYF. CDR3 DNA: TGTGCCAGCAGTCTGCGACTAGCGGGGGGCCAGACAGATACGCAGTATTTT.

This clonotype was observed a handful of times. The chain couples TRBV5-1 to TRBJ2-7; D is unclear. V was cut by 0 bases and J by 0 bases, with 7 bases left in between. The CDR3 is made up of 14 amino acids. CDR1 SGHRS and CDR2 YFSETQ come from the germline V gene. CDR3 bases: TGCGCCAGCAGCTTGGTACCGGGCTCCTACGAGCAGTACTTC. Translation gives CASSLVPGSYEQYF.

The CDR3 coding sequence is TGTGCCAGCTCACCCCGGAATGGGGACGAGCAGTACTTC. Its protein is CASSPRNGDEQYF. This sequence joins TRBV18 and TRBJ2-7, with D unclear. This CDR3 region has 13 residues. Trimming removed 3 bases at V and 5 bases at J, with 11 bases between. CDR1 and CDR2 (germline): KGHSH, LQKENI.